This entry describes one T cell receptor (beta chain). The target antigen is unknown. The sample belongs to a study of read filtering for tumor transcriptome and immune sequencing. In the study overall: Revised staging placed eight or nine patients in R-ISS I, some 17 in II, 7 in III. After DNase treatment, RNA was made into whole-transcriptome libraries.

Notes on the study in general: Approximately 77% of IR-seq clonotypes had a single read, yet these held 3.5% to 4.5% of reads. Without single-read clonotypes, shared clonotype proportions correlated more between IR-seq and RNA-seq.

From 350 to 500 ng of RNA, a library with molecular barcoded alpha/delta and beta/gamma adaptors was made. TCRdb ran MiXCR on the reads and lists one entry per CDR3 protein. Of around 140,000 distinct CDR3 sequences in the sample, less than 15% were seen once. The V and J ends lost 2 bases and 5 bases respectively, with 19 bases between them. This CDR3 spans 15 amino acids. The germline gives CDR1 GTSNPN, CDR2 SVGIG (reference sequence). This TCR came from a donor over 35 with multiple myeloma. Specimen: a population of CD138-negative cells sorted from bone marrow. This chain connects TRBV30 to TRBJ2-7; D not resolved. The CDR3 loop reads CAWSWTRSLPHEQYF. The CDR3 nucleotides read TGTGCCTGGAGTTGGACCAGATCGCTCCCCCACGAGCAGTACTTC.